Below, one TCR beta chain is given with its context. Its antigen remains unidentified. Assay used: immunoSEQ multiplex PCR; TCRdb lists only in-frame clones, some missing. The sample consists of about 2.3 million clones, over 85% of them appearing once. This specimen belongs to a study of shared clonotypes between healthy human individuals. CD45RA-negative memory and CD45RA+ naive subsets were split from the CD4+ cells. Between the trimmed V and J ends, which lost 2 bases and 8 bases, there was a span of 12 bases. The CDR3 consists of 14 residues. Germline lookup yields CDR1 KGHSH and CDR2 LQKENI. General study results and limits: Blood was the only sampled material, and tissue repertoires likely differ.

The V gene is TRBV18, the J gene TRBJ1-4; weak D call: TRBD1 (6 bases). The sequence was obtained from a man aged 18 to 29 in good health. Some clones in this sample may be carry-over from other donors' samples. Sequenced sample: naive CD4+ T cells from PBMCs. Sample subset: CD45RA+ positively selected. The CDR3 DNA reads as TGTGCCAGCTCACCAGTCCAGGGGAACGAAAAACTGTTTTTT. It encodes CASSPVQGNEKLFF.